Following are 12 T cell receptor beta chains from one sample sequenced in a study of sequential checkpoint blockade in melanoma. Regarding treatment: randomized to nivolumab then ipilimumab (arm A) or the reverse (arm B). Libraries were prepared by immunoSEQ multiplex PCR; TCRdb keeps only in-frame clonotypes and omits some of them. This table has roughly 19,000 clones, about four fifths appearing once. The source material was CD8+ T cells sorted from blood (inferred from file names), sampled from a patient given nivolumab and ipilimumab in sequence. The source of these receptors is a human donor with melanoma.

This chain joins TRBV28 and TRBJ1-1, with a possible D match to TRBD1 (6 bases). The CDR3 extends over 11 amino acids. V was trimmed by 3 bases and J by 8 bases, leaving 7 bases between them. Germline-derived CDR1 and CDR2 are MDHEN and SYDVKM. The CDR3 coding sequence is TGTGCCAGCAGTTTTGGGACAGAAGCTTTCTTT. Its protein is CASSFGTEAFF.

The V call is TRBV28, the J call TRBJ1-5, with TRBD1 matching 7 bases. In germline, CDR1 is MDHEN, CDR2 SYDVKM. V shed 5 bases and J 6 bases; nucleotides not matched to a gene: 19. The CDR3 consists of 18 residues. In nucleotides, the CDR3 is TGTGCCAGCAGTCCCCAGACAGGGTTAGGGGATAGCGGTCAGCCCCAGCATTTT. Encoded protein: CASSPQTGLGDSGQPQHF.

This chain connects TRBV4-2 to TRBJ2-7; D is ambiguous. CDR3 length: 17 amino acids. Looked up from germline, CDR1 is LGHNA and CDR2 is YNFKEQ. Trimming left V 0 bases short and J 3 bases short, with 18 bases between. CDR3 residues: CASSQDPGERSDYEQYF. The DNA for the CDR3 is TGTGCCAGCAGCCAAGATCCGGGTGAGAGGTCCGACTACGAGCAGTACTTC.

J is TRBJ1-5 and V is TRBV15; 9 bases match TRBD1. The V segment lost 9 bases and the J segment 4 bases; nucleotides outside the gene matches: 1. The germline V gene has CDR1 LNHNV and CDR2 YYDKDF (reference sequence). The CDR3 length is 12 residues. CDR3 sequence: CATGQGNQPQHF. CDR3 DNA sequence: TGTGCCACTGGACAGGGGAATCAGCCCCAGCATTTT. Using reference TRBV15 and TRBJ1-5 for the parts outside the CDR3, the full variable domain is DAMVIQNPRYQVTQFGKPVTLSCSQTLNHNVMYWYQQKSSQAPKLLFHYYDKDFNNEADTPDNFQSRRPNTSFCFLDIRSPGLGDTAMYLCATGQGNQPQHFGDGTRLSIL.

The V call is TRBV15, the J call TRBJ2-2; TRBD2 matches 7 bases. After removal of 3 bases from V and 6 bases from J, the junction contained 1 base not matched to a gene. The CDR3 totals 13 residues. Germline values: CDR1 LNHNV, CDR2 YYDKDF (reference sequence). The CDR3 bases are TGTGCCACCAGCAGTGGGGGGGCCGGGGAGCTGTTTTTT. Its translation is CATSSGGAGELFF.

This clone was found a few times. This chain links TRBV5-5 with TRBJ2-1; TRBD2 matches at 8 bases. The V gene's germline CDR1 is SGHKS and CDR2 YYEKEE (reference sequence). The CDR3 is 15 amino acids. J lost 3 bases, V lost 4 bases, and 6 bases had no gene match. The chain's CDR3 is CASSREAGDYNEQFF. The CDR3 DNA follows: TGTGCCAGCAGCCGTGAAGCGGGGGACTACAATGAGCAGTTCTTC.

The rearrangement joins TRBV27 to TRBJ2-7; D gene unclear. CDR1 MNHEY and CDR2 SMNVEV come from the germline V gene (reference sequence). Between the trimmed V and J ends, which lost 6 bases and 3 bases, there was a span of 9 bases. The CDR3 spans 12 residues. In DNA form, the CDR3 reads TGTGCCAGCAGCCCTACTGGCTACGAGCAGTACTTC. Its protein is CASSPTGYEQYF.

This chain uses TRBV27 with TRBJ2-7; 9 bases map to TRBD1. The CDR3 loop spans 15 amino acids. Germline trimming cut 3 bases from V and 2 bases from J; bases unmatched to any gene: 5. Germline V gene sequence: CDR1 MNHEY, CDR2 SMNVEV (reference sequence). The CDR3 is CASSLRTGDPYEQYF. CDR3 in DNA: TGTGCCAGCAGTTTGAGGACAGGGGATCCCTACGAGCAGTACTTC.

The chain joins TRBV9 to TRBJ2-5, with D possibly matching TRBD2 (5 bases). Germline V gene sequence: CDR1 SGDLS, CDR2 YYNGEE. CDR3 length: 12 residues. V lost 3 bases and J lost 5, with 8 bases in between. CDR3 region: CASSGTLETQYF. The CDR3 nucleotides read TGTGCCAGCAGCGGGACTCTGGAGACCCAGTACTTC.

This clone was picked up one time. V and J are TRBV7-8 and TRBJ2-1; TRBD2 matches at 7 bases. There are 15 residues in the CDR3. V was pared by 0 bases and J by 4 bases, with 3 bases of the junction left unmatched. Germline V gene lookup returns CDR1 SGHVS and CDR2 FQNEAQ. Written as DNA, the CDR3 is TGTGCCAGCAGCTTAGCTGTGGGGGGGTACAATGAGCAGTTCTTC. The encoded protein is CASSLAVGGYNEQFF.

This clone was observed once. The J gene is TRBJ2-7, the V gene TRBV28; 7 positions match TRBD2. The CDR3 length is 15 residues. From germline, CDR1 is MDHEN and CDR2 SYDVKM. With V trimmed by 3 bases and J by 4 bases, 9 bases remained unmatched. CDR3 residues: CASSFPRENLYEQYF. The CDR3, as DNA: TGTGCCAGCAGTTTCCCGCGGGAGAACCTATACGAGCAGTACTTC.

This rearrangement joins TRBV28 to TRBJ1-6; D unclear. The germline V gene encodes CDR1 MDHEN and CDR2 SYDVKM. The V end was cut by 3 bases, the J end by 0 bases, with 15 bases between. This CDR3 is 18 amino acids long. The CDR3: CASSLKAAAYSYNSPLHF. In nucleotides, the CDR3 is TGTGCCAGCAGTTTGAAGGCCGCGGCATACTCCTATAATTCACCCCTCCACTTT.